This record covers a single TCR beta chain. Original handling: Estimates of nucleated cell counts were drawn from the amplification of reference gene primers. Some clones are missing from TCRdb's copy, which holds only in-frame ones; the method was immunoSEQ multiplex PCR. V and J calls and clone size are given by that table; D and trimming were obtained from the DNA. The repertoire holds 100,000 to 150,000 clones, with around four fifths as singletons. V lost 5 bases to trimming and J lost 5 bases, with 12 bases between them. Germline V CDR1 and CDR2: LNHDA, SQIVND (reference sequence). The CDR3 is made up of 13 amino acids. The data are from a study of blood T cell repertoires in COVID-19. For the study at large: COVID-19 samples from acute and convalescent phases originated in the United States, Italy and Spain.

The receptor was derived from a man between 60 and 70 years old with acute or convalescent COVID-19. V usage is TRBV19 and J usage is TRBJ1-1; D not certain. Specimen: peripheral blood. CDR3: CASSPFGGTEAFF. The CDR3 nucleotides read TGTGCCAGTAGTCCCTTCGGCGGGACTGAAGCTTTCTTT.